Given below is one TCR beta chain in context. The antigen is undetermined. V shed 7 bases and J shed 1 base, with 19 bases lying between them. The CDR3 covers 15 residues. The germline CDR1 and CDR2 sequences are SQVTM and ANQGSEA. Extraction and reverse transcription of RNA yielded cDNA as the sequencing template. Sequencing was performed with immunoSEQ multiplex PCR; in TCRdb, only in-frame clones are kept and a portion is missing. The sample consists of roughly 40,000 clones, roughly 65% of them appearing once. This sample stems from a study of CD8+ T cells in alopecia areata. Overall study: Among treated patients, oral tofacitinib was administered at 5 to 10 mg twice daily. Tofacitinib therapy took 6 to 18 months; 6 months off drug came after. Regarding the study as a whole: Sequenced scalp T cells also include alphabeta T cells resident in normal skin.

Treatment of the sample: oral pan-JAK inhibitor, 5-10 mg twice daily. Patients with alopecia areata provided lesional scalp punch biopsies as well as peripheral blood. The V call is TRBV29-1, the J call TRBJ2-5; D call uncertain. This clonotype was sampled from a human donor with alopecia areata. The sequenced sample was CD8+ T cells sorted from blood, obtained at week 4, from a patient treated with tofacitinib. The CDR3 protein is CSAVARPDVQETQYF. CDR3 sequence (DNA): TGCAGCGCCGTGGCGAGGCCAGACGTCCAAGAGACCCAGTACTTC. The whole variable domain, remainder taken from reference TRBV29-1 and TRBJ2-5, is SAVISQKPSRDICQRGTSLTIQCQVDSQVTMMFWYRQQPGQSLTLIATANQGSEATYESGFVIDKFPISRPNLTFSTLTVSNMSPEDSSIYLCSAVARPDVQETQYFGPGTRLLVL.